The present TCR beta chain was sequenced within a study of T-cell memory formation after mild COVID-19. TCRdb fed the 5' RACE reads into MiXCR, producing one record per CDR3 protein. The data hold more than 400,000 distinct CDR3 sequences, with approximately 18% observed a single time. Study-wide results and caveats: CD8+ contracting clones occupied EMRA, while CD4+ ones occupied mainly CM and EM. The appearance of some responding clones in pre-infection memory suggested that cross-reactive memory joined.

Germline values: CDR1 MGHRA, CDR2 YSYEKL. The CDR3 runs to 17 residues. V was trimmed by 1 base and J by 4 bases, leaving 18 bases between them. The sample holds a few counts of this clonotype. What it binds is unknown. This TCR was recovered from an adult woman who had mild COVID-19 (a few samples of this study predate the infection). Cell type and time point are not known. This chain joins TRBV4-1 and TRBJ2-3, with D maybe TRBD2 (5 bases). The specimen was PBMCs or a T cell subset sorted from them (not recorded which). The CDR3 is CASSQGGFIVGADTQYF. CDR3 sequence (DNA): TGCGCCAGCAGCCAAGGGGGTTTTATTGTGGGAGCAGATACGCAGTATTTT.